The text below deals with one T cell receptor (beta chain). The antigen remains unidentified. This entry comes from a study of blood T cells in healthy people across ages. CDR1 and CDR2 (germline): SGHTA, FQGNSA. The CDR3 runs to 16 residues. Trimming at V came to 0 bases and at J to 6 bases, leaving 6 bases not matched to a gene. Staff drew 9 to 10 milliliters of peripheral blood from each donor. A second PCR, run for roughly 6 to 11 cycles, used a sample-barcoded 5' primer plus a J-beta primer mix. TCRdb re-analysed the 5' RACE reads in MiXCR, keeping a single row per CDR3 protein. The data contain about 1.1 million distinct CDR3 sequences, 30% to 40% of them singletons. Study-wide results and caveats: Donors of long life had a larger count of naive CD4+ cells and greater diversity than aged donors.

The specimen was blood. V usage is TRBV7-2 and J usage is TRBJ2-2; 8 positions agree with TRBD1. The sequence was obtained from a man in his late teens or twenties in good health. CDR3 protein: CASSLAGTGLPGELFF. The CDR3 DNA is TGTGCCAGCAGCTTAGCTGGGACAGGATTGCCCGGGGAGCTGTTTTTT.